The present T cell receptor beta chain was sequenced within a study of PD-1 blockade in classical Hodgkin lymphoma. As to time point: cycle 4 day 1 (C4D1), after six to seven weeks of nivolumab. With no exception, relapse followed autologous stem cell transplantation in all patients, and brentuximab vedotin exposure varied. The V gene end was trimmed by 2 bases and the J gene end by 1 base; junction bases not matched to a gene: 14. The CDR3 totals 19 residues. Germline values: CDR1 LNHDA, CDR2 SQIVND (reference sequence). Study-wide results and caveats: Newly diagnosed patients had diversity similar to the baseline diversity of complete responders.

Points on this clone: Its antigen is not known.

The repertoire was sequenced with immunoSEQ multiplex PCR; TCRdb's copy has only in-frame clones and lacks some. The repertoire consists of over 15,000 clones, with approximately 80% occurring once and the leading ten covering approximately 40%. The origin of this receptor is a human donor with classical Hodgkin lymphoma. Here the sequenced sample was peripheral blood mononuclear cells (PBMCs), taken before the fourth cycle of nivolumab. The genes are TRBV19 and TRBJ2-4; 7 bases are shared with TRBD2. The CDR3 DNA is TGTGCCAGTAGTATAAAGGTTGGGAGGGCGGGAGAGGCCAAAAACATTCAGTACTTC. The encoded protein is CASSIKVGRAGEAKNIQYF.